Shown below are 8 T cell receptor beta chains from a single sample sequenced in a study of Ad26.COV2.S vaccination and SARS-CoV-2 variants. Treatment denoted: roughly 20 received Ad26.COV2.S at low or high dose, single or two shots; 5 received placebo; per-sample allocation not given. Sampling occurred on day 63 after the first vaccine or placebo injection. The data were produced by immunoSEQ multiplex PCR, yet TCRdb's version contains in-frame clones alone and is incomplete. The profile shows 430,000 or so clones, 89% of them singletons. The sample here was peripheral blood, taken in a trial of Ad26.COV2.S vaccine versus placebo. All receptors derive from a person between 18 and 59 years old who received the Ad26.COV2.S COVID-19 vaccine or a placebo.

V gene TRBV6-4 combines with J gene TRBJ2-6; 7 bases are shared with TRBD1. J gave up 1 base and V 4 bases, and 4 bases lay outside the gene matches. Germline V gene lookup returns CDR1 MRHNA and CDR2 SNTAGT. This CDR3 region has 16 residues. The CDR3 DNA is TGTGCCAGCAGTGCCACAGGGGATTCTGGGGCCAACGTCCTGACTTTC. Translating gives CASSATGDSGANVLTF.

The CDR3 region is CASSLPGQGIVNEQFF. CDR3 nucleotide sequence: TGTGCCAGCAGTTTACCGGGACAGGGAATAGTCAATGAGCAGTTCTTC. This rearrangement joins TRBV28 to TRBJ2-1, with 9 bases aligning to TRBD1. The germline V gene has CDR1 MDHEN and CDR2 SYDVKM. The CDR3 sequence is 16 residues long. V gave up 2 bases and J gave up 6 bases; unmatched junction bases: 8.

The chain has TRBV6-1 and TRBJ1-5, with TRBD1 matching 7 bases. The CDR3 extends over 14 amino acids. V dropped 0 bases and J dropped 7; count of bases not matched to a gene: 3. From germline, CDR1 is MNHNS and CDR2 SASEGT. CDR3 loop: CASSEADRAQPQHF. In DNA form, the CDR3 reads TGTGCCAGCAGTGAAGCCGACAGGGCACAGCCCCAGCATTTT.

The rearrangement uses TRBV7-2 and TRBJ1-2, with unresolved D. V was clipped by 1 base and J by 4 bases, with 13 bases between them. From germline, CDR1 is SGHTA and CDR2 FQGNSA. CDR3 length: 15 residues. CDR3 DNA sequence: TGTGCCAGCAGCTTAGGGGCGGATGGCCCCTATGGCTACACCTTC. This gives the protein CASSLGADGPYGYTF.

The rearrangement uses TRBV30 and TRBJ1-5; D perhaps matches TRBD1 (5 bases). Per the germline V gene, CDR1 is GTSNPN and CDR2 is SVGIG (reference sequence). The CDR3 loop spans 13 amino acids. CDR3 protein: CATGEYSNQPQHF. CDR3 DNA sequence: TGTGCTACAGGAGAGTATAGCAATCAGCCCCAGCATTTT.

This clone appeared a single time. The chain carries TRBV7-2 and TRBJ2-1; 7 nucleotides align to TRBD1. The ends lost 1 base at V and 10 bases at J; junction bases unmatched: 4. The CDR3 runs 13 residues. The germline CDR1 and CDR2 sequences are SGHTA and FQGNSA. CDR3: CASSLGMDREQFF. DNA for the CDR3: TGTGCCAGCAGCTTAGGGATGGACAGGGAGCAGTTCTTC.

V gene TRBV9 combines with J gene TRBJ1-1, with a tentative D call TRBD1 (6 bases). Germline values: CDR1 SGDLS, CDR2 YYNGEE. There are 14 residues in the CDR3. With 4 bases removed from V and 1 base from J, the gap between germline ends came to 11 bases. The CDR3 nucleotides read TGTGCCAGCAGCTCCCGGGGGCGGAACACTGAAGCTTTCTTT. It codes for CASSSRGRNTEAFF.

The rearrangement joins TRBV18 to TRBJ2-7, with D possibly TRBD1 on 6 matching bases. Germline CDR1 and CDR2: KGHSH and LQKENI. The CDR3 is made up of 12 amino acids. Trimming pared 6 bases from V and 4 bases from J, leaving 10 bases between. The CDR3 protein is CASSRTEYEQYF. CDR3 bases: TGTGCCAGCTCGAGGACAGAGTACGAGCAGTACTTC.